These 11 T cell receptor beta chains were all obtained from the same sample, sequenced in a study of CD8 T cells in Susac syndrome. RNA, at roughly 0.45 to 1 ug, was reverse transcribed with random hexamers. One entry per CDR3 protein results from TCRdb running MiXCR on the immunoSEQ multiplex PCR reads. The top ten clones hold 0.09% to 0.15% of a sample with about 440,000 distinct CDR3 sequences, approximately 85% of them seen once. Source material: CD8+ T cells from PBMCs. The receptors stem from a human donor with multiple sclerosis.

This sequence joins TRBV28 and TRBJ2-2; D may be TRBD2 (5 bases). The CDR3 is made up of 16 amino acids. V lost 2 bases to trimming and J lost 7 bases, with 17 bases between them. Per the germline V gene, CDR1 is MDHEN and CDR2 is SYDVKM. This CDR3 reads CASSLIWEGSGGELFF. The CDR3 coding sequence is TGTGCCAGCAGTTTAATCTGGGAAGGGAGTGGCGGGGAGCTGTTTTTT.

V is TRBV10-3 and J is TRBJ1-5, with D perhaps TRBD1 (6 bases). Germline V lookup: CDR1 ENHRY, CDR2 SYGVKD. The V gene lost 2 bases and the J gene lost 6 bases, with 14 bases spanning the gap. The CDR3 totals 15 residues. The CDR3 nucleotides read TGTGCCATCAGTGAGCCGGACAGCGGCGGTCAGCCCCAGCATTTT. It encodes CAISEPDSGGQPQHF.

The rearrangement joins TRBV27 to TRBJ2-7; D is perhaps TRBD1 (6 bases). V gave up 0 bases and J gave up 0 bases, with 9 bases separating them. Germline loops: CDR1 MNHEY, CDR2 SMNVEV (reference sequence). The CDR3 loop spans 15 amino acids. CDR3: CASSLSLDSSYEQYF. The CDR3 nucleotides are TGTGCCAGCAGTTTATCGTTGGACAGCTCCTACGAGCAGTACTTC.

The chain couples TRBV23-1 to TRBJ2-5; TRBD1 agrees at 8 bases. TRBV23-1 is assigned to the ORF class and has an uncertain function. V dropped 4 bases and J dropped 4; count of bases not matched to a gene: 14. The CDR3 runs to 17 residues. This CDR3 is CASSPLRTGRKGETQYF. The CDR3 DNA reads TGCGCCAGCAGTCCGTTAAGGACAGGGCGAAAGGGAGAGACCCAGTACTTC.

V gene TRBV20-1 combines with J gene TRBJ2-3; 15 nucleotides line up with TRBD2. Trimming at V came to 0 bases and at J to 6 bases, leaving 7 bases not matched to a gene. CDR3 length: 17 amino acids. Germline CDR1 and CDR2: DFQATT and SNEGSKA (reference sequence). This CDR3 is CSARDLWTSGGDDTQYF. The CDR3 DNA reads TGCAGTGCTAGAGACCTTTGGACTAGCGGGGGGGATGATACGCAGTATTTT.

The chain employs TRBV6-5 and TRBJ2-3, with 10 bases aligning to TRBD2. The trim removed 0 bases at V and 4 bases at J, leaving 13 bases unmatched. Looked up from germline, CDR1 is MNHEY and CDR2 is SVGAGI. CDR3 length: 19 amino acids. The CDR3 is CASSYSSLTSGMLADTQYF. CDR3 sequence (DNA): TGTGCCAGCAGTTACTCGAGTTTAACTAGCGGGATGTTAGCAGATACGCAGTATTTT.

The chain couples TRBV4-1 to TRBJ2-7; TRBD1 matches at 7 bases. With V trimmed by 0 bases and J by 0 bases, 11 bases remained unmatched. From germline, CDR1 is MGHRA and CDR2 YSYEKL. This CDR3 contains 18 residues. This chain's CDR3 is CASSQDRWTGAHSYEQYF. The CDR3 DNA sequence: TGCGCCAGCAGCCAAGATCGATGGACAGGAGCTCACTCCTACGAGCAGTACTTC.

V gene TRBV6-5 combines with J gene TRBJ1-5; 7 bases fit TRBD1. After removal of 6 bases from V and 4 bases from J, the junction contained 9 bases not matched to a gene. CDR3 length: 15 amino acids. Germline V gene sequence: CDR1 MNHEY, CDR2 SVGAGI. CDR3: CASRVTGSSNQPQHF. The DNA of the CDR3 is TGTGCCAGCAGGGTGACAGGGTCAAGTAATCAGCCCCAGCATTTT.

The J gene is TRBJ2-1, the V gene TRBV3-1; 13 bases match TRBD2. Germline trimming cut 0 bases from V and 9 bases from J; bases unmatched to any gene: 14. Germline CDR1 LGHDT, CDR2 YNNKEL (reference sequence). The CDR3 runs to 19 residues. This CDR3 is CASSQETSGRAWAMGEQFF. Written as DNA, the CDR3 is TGTGCCAGCAGCCAAGAAACTAGCGGGAGGGCTTGGGCCATGGGTGAGCAGTTCTTC.

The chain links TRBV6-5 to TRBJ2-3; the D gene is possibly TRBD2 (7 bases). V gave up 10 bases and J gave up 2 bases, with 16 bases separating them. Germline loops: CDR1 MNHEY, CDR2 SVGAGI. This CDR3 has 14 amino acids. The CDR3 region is CATRGGGVTDTQYF. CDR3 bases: TGTGCCACCCGGGGAGGGGGAGTCACAGATACGCAGTATTTT.

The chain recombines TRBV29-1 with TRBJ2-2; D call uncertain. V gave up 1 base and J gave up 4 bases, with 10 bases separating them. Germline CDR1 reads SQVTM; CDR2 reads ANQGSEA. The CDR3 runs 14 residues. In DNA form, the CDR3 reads TGCAGCGTTGAAGGTCTAGTGGGCACCGGGGAGCTGTTTTTT. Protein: CSVEGLVGTGELFF.